This note documents a single T cell receptor (beta chain) sequence. Its antigen is as yet unknown. Over chemoradiotherapy, repertoires were sampled more than once. The CDR3 loop spans 15 amino acids. Looked up from germline, CDR1 is WNHNN and CDR2 is SYGVQD (reference sequence). V lost 2 bases, J lost 5 bases, and 13 bases lay in between. This sample was included in a study of chemoradiotherapy in HPV16-positive cancers. Study outcomes and limitations: Candidate HPV-specific clones and E7-related TCR motifs grew in tumor during treatment. HPV-specific T cells were functionally defined from only a couple of HPV16-positive patients.

The protocol was immunoSEQ multiplex PCR, while the TCRdb copy is restricted to in-frame clones and leaves out a portion. Of about 17,000 clones listed, approximately 91% are singletons. The sequence was collected from a human donor with HPV-associated anogenital cancer. The source was blood, collected from a patient who underwent chemoradiotherapy. The chain employs TRBV10-1 and TRBJ2-1; no firm D call. Written as DNA, the CDR3 is TGCGCCAGCAGTGAGGACGGATCGAATGACAATGAGCAGTTCTTC. Its protein product is CASSEDGSNDNEQFF.